The 11 T cell receptor beta chains reported below all come from one sample, sequenced in a study of CD8 T cells in Susac syndrome. An input of about 0.5 to 1 ug of RNA was subjected to reverse transcription using random hexamers. TCRdb itself ran the immunoSEQ multiplex PCR reads through MiXCR, one entry per CDR3 protein. Of roughly 120,000 distinct CDR3 sequences listed, about 95% are singletons. The sample taken for sequencing was CD4+ T cells from PBMCs. These receptors originate from a human donor in good health.

This rearrangement joins TRBV10-3 to TRBJ2-1; 7 bases are a match to TRBD2. There are 14 residues in the CDR3. Looked up from germline, CDR1 is ENHRY and CDR2 is SYGVKD. Germline trimming cut 10 bases from V and 5 bases from J; bases unmatched to any gene: 11. In DNA, the CDR3 is TGTGCCACAGAGGTCCCTAGCGGTGACAATGAGCAGTTCTTC. Its translation: CATEVPSGDNEQFF.

The rearrangement links TRBV20-1 to TRBJ1-1; D is possibly TRBD1 (5 bases). Germline values: CDR1 DFQATT, CDR2 SNEGSKA (reference sequence). Trimming shortened V by 0 bases and J by 3 bases, and 8 bases separated the two germline ends. The CDR3 consists of 13 residues. As DNA, the CDR3 is TGCAGTGCTAGAGATATGGGGGACACTGAAGCTTTCTTT. Encoded protein: CSARDMGDTEAFF.

The chain is built from TRBV5-1 and TRBJ1-1; tentatively, D is TRBD1 (6 bases). Germline V CDR1 and CDR2: SGHRS, YFSETQ. Deletions cut 0 bases from V and 5 bases from J, with 17 bases between. The CDR3 has 16 residues. The DNA for the CDR3 is TGCGCCAGCAGCTTGGCCTGGGGGGGCGCAAGGACTGAAGCTTTCTTT. The encoded protein is CASSLAWGGARTEAFF.

This chain connects TRBV18 to TRBJ2-3; 8 positions match TRBD2. Germline V CDR1 and CDR2: KGHSH, LQKENI. V shed 6 bases and J 6 bases; nucleotides not matched to a gene: 8. The CDR3 spans 14 residues. CDR3 sequence (DNA): TGTGCCAGCTCCCCTCGGGAGGGCCGGGATACGCAGTATTTT. It codes for CASSPREGRDTQYF.

The chain has TRBV7-2 and TRBJ1-2; no clear D. The germline V and J ends were trimmed by 1 base and 8 bases, with 14 bases remaining between them. CDR3 size: 14 residues. Germline V gene data show CDR1 as SGHTA and CDR2 as FQGNSA. The CDR3 reads CASSLEMAASGYTF. DNA for the CDR3: TGTGCCAGCAGCTTAGAGATGGCCGCCAGCGGCTACACCTTC.

The chain joins TRBV12-3 or TRBV12-4 to TRBJ2-1; TRBD2 might be the D (7 bases). The CDR3 is made up of 16 amino acids. V shed 5 bases and J shed 4 bases, with 18 bases lying between them. CDR3 sequence: CASSPRRGGGYNEQFF. CDR3 bases: TGTGCCAGCAGTCCAAGAAGGGGGGGCGGGTACAATGAGCAGTTCTTC.

This sequence joins TRBV4-2 and TRBJ2-1; TRBD2 agrees at 13 bases. The germline V gene encodes CDR1 LGHNA and CDR2 YNFKEQ. This CDR3 is built from 18 residues. The ends lost 1 base at V and 5 bases at J; junction bases unmatched: 8. Written as DNA, the CDR3 is TGTGCCAGCAGCCAAGTACTAGCGGGAGGGACGTACAACAATGAGCAGTTCTTC. Translation gives CASSQVLAGGTYNNEQFF.

V gene TRBV6-6 combines with J gene TRBJ2-7, with 8 bases matching TRBD1. Germline CDR1 is MNHNY and CDR2 is SVGAGI (reference sequence). The V gene end was trimmed by 6 bases and the J gene end by 2 bases; junction bases not matched to a gene: 6. This CDR3 has 14 amino acids. DNA for the CDR3: TGTGCCAGCAGGCTAGGACAGGGTCCCTACGAGCAGTACTTC. Encoded protein: CASRLGQGPYEQYF.

J is TRBJ2-5 and V is TRBV14; D is uncertain. The germline V gene has CDR1 SGHDN and CDR2 FVKESK. The V gene lost 1 base and the J gene lost 5 bases, with 5 bases spanning the gap. The CDR3 runs to 12 residues. The CDR3 loop reads CASSQVIETQYF. The CDR3 DNA is TGTGCCAGCAGCCAAGTAATTGAGACCCAGTACTTC.

The V and J genes are TRBV4-3 and TRBJ2-7; TRBD1 matches at 10 bases. In germline, CDR1 is LGHNA, CDR2 YSLEER. V lost 4 bases to trimming and J lost 2 bases; unmatched junction nucleotides: 11. This CDR3 spans 17 amino acids. The CDR3 region is CASSRTAGGTGAYEQYF. In nucleotides, the CDR3 is TGCGCCAGCAGCCGCACTGCTGGGGGGACAGGGGCCTACGAGCAGTACTTC.

The gene calls are TRBV4-1 and TRBJ1-4; D is possibly TRBD1 (6 bases). This CDR3 has 15 residues. The V gene lost 4 bases and the J gene lost 7 bases, with 16 bases spanning the gap. The germline V gene has CDR1 MGHRA and CDR2 YSYEKL. CDR3 nucleotides: TGCGCCAGCAGCCGATCCGGGACACAAGGTGAAAAACTGTTTTTT. Translated, it gives CASSRSGTQGEKLFF.